The source of this TCR beta chain is a study of Ad26.COV2.S vaccination and SARS-CoV-2 variants. Study outcomes and limitations: Once vaccination had occurred, spike-specific CD8+ and CD4+ T cell responses reportedly showed substantial breadth. Vaccine and placebo recipients had comparable breadth of non-spike TCRs.

Turning to this clone: Its antigen is unknown.

Method: immunoSEQ multiplex PCR; TCRdb's copy keeps in-frame clones and lacks some. The table records fewer than 600,000 clones, nearly 90% of them present only once. Regarding treatment: some 20 received Ad26.COV2.S at low or high dose, single or two shots; several received placebo; per-sample allocation not given. Each sample was drawn 63 days after the first injection (of vaccine or placebo). Donation came from an adult in Boston who was aged 18-55 years. SARS-CoV-2 spike from the Wuhan strain was encoded by the vaccine, an Ad26 vector. Trimming took off 5 bases at V and 5 bases at J, with 16 bases between the two ends. The germline CDR1 and CDR2 sequences are SGHTA and FQGTGA. The CDR3 contains 16 residues.

This material consisted of peripheral blood, taken in a trial of Ad26.COV2.S vaccine versus placebo. The rearrangement uses TRBV7-3 and TRBJ1-6, with D possibly TRBD1 on 5 matching bases. The source is a person aged 18 to 59 who received the Ad26.COV2.S COVID-19 vaccine or a placebo. CDR3 nucleotides: TGTGCCAGCAGCCAGGGTCGTCGGGGAGATAATTCACCCCTCCACTTT. It translates to CASSQGRRGDNSPLHF.